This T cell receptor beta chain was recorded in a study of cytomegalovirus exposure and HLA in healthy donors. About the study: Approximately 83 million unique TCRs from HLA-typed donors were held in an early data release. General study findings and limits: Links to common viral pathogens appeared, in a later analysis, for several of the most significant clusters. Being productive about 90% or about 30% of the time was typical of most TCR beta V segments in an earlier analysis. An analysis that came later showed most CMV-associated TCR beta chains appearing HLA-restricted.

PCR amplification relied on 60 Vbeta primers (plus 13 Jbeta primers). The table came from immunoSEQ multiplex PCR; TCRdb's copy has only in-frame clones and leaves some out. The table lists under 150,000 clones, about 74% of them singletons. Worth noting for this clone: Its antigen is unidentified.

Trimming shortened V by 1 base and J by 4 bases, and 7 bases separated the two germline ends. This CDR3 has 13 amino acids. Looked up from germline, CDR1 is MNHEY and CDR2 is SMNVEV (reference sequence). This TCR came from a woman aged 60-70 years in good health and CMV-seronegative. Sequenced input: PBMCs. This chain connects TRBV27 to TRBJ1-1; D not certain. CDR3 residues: CASSLFGSTEAFF. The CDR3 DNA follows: TGTGCCAGCAGTTTATTTGGGAGCACTGAAGCTTTCTTT.